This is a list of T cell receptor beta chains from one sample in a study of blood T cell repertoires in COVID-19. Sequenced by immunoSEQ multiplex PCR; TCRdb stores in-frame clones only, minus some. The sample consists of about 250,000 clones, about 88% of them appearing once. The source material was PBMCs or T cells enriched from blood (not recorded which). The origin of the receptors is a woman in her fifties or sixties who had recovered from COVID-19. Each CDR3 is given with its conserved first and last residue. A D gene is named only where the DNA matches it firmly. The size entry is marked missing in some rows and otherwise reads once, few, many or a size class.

CDR3: CSAGARTVQETQYF
DNA: TGCAGTGCTGGTGCCCGGACAGTTCAAGAGACCCAGTACTTC
size: .
V: TRBV20-1
J: TRBJ2-5
D: .

CDR3: CASRREQETQYF
DNA: TGTGCCAGTAGGCGGGAGCAAGAGACCCAGTACTTC
size: once
V: TRBV19
J: TRBJ2-5
D: TRBD2

CDR3: CASSPESPTKLF
DNA: TGTGCCAGCTCACCCGAGTCCCCGACTAAGCTCTTC
size: .
V: TRBV18
J: TRBJ2-1
D: .

CDR3: CASSKDRWSAYYGYTF
DNA: TGTGCCAGTAGTAAGGACAGGTGGTCCGCGTACTATGGCTACACCTTC
size: .
V: TRBV19
J: TRBJ1-2
D: TRBD1

CDR3: CASSLETGGSGNTIYF
DNA: TGTGCCAGCAGCTTAGAGACGGGAGGCTCTGGAAACACCATATATTTT
size: .
V: TRBV14
J: TRBJ1-3
D: .

CDR3: CASSPPRLNTEAFF
DNA: TGTGCCAGCAGCCCCCCTAGGCTGAACACTGAAGCTTTCTTT
size: .
V: TRBV11-2
J: TRBJ1-1
D: .

CDR3: CASREVDSLYGYTF
DNA: TGTGCCAGCCGTGAGGTAGACAGCCTGTATGGCTACACCTTC
size: .
V: TRBV28
J: TRBJ1-2
D: .

CDR3: CASSLQSVNYGYTF
DNA: TGCGCCAGCAGCTTACAGTCAGTTAACTATGGCTACACCTTC
size: .
V: TRBV5-1
J: TRBJ1-2
D: .

CDR3: CASSQAKPSGRSTGELFF
DNA: TGTGCCAGCAGCCAGGCGAAGCCGAGCGGGAGGAGTACCGGGGAGCTGTTTTTT
size: .
V: TRBV4-2
J: TRBJ2-2
D: TRBD2

CDR3: CASSELAGADSGYTF
DNA: TGTGCCAGCAGTGAATTGGCTGGCGCAGACTCTGGCTACACCTTC
size: few
V: TRBV2
J: TRBJ1-2
D: .

CDR3: CASSLGGGTIDTQYF
DNA: TGCGCCAGCAGCTTGGGAGGCGGGACGATTGATACGCAGTATTTT
size: .
V: TRBV5-1
J: TRBJ2-3
D: .

CDR3: CASSPAPGLGAYNEQFF
DNA: TGTGCCAGCTCACCTGCACCGGGACTAGGGGCCTACAATGAGCAGTTCTTC
size: .
V: TRBV18
J: TRBJ2-1
D: TRBD2

CDR3: CASSRQTPRDEQFF
DNA: TGTGCCAGCAGCCGACAAACCCCCCGCGATGAGCAGTTCTTC
size: .
V: TRBV6-2/TRBV6-3
J: TRBJ2-1
D: .

CDR3: CASSLGPSMNTGELFF
DNA: TGTGCCAGCAGCTTGGGTCCTAGCATGAACACCGGGGAGCTGTTTTTT
size: .
V: TRBV5-4
J: TRBJ2-2
D: .

CDR3: CASSLGQYNEQFF
DNA: TGTGCCAGCAGCCTAGGACAGTACAATGAGCAGTTCTTC
size: .
V: TRBV2
J: TRBJ2-1
D: .

CDR3: CASSLPRTSGQETQYF
DNA: TGTGCCAGCAGCCTACCAAGGACTAGCGGGCAAGAGACCCAGTACTTC
size: .
V: TRBV3-1/TRBV3-2
J: TRBJ2-5
D: TRBD2

CDR3: CASSPRGSGNPYEQYF
DNA: TGTGCCAGCAGTCCGCGGGGTAGCGGGAACCCCTACGAGCAGTACTTC
size: .
V: TRBV27
J: TRBJ2-7
D: TRBD2

CDR3: CASSLVQGVAEAFF
DNA: TGTGCCAGCAGCTTAGTGCAGGGGGTGGCTGAAGCTTTCTTT
size: .
V: TRBV7-9
J: TRBJ1-1
D: TRBD1

CDR3: CASSDRAGSNYGYTF
DNA: TGTGCCAGCAGTGATCGTGCAGGGTCTAACTATGGCTACACCTTC
size: .
V: TRBV2
J: TRBJ1-2
D: .

CDR3: CASSLEGGYTEAFF
DNA: TGTGCCAGCAGCTTAGAAGGAGGGTACACTGAAGCTTTCTTT
size: .
V: TRBV7-2
J: TRBJ1-1
D: .

CDR3: CASRGLAGEYEQYF
DNA: TGTGCCAGCAGAGGACTAGCGGGGGAATACGAGCAGTACTTC
size: .
V: TRBV6-5
J: TRBJ2-7
D: TRBD2

CDR3: CASSSGQNTGELFF
DNA: TGTGCCAGCAGCTCGGGACAGAACACCGGGGAGCTGTTTTTT
size: .
V: TRBV11-2
J: TRBJ2-2
D: .

CDR3: CASAREEPYEQYF
DNA: TGTGCCAGCGCCAGGGAGGAACCTTACGAGCAGTACTTC
size: .
V: TRBV2
J: TRBJ2-7
D: .

CDR3: CASRPELASTEAFF
DNA: TGTGCCAGCAGACCAGAGTTAGCTAGCACTGAAGCTTTCTTT
size: few
V: TRBV7-9
J: TRBJ1-1
D: .

CDR3: CASSRAHAGETEAFF
DNA: TGTGCCAGCAGCCGGGCCCACGCAGGGGAAACTGAAGCTTTCTTT
size: .
V: TRBV5-4
J: TRBJ1-1
D: .

CDR3: CASGGQGNQPQHF
DNA: TGTGCCAGCGGGGGACAGGGGAACCAGCCCCAGCATTTT
size: .
V: TRBV28
J: TRBJ1-5
D: TRBD1

CDR3: CASSSFRPSGGSGNTIYF
DNA: TGTGCCAGCAGTTCCTTTCGGCCCTCGGGGGGCTCTGGAAACACCATATATTTT
size: .
V: TRBV28
J: TRBJ1-3
D: .

CDR3: CASSSRGTDSEAFF
DNA: TGTGCCAGCAGCAGCCGGGGAACGGACAGTGAAGCTTTCTTT
size: once
V: TRBV4-2
J: TRBJ1-1
D: .

CDR3: CASSQGSPQMETQYF
DNA: TGTGCCAGCAGCCAAGGATCTCCACAGATGGAGACCCAGTACTTC
size: .
V: TRBV9
J: TRBJ2-5
D: .

CDR3: CASSQREGMQFF
DNA: TGTGCCAGCAGTCAGCGGGAGGGAATGCAGTTCTTC
size: .
V: TRBV3-1/TRBV3-2
J: TRBJ2-1
D: TRBD2

CDR3: CASSTSGTGVNTGELFF
DNA: TGTGCCAGCAGCACGTCCGGGACAGGGGTGAACACCGGGGAGCTGTTTTTT
size: .
V: TRBV9
J: TRBJ2-2
D: TRBD1

CDR3: CASSDDRGLGGGYTF
DNA: TGTGCCAGCAGTGACGACAGGGGGTTGGGCGGGGGCTACACCTTC
size: .
V: TRBV5-4
J: TRBJ1-2
D: TRBD1

CDR3: CASSSSRDRADGNTIYF
DNA: TGTGCCAGCAGCTCGTCCCGGGACAGGGCGGACGGAAACACCATATATTTT
size: .
V: TRBV7-6
J: TRBJ1-3
D: TRBD1

CDR3: CASSLATGATNEKLFF
DNA: TGTGCCAGCAGCTTAGCGACAGGAGCAACTAATGAAAAACTGTTTTTT
size: .
V: TRBV11-1
J: TRBJ1-4
D: .

CDR3: CASSLSAGGGEQYF
DNA: TGTGCCAGCAGCTTATCGGCAGGGGGCGGCGAGCAGTACTTC
size: .
V: TRBV11-2
J: TRBJ2-7
D: TRBD1

CDR3: CASRDEQFWQYF
DNA: TGCGCCAGCAGAGACGAACAGTTTTGGCAGTACTTC
size: .
V: TRBV5-1
J: TRBJ2-7
D: .

CDR3: CASSRQGNTEAFF
DNA: TGTGCCAGCAGCCGACAGGGAAACACTGAAGCTTTCTTT
size: .
V: TRBV7-3
J: TRBJ1-1
D: TRBD1

CDR3: CASSFYGDSYNEQFF
DNA: TGTGCCAGCAGTTTTTACGGGGACTCCTACAATGAGCAGTTCTTC
size: .
V: TRBV27
J: TRBJ2-1
D: .

CDR3: CASSSAHRGAEAFF
DNA: TGTGCCAGCAGTTCCGCGCACAGGGGGGCTGAAGCTTTCTTT
size: few
V: TRBV6-5
J: TRBJ1-1
D: TRBD1

CDR3: CASSLAPGGEQFF
DNA: TGTGCCAGCAGCTTGGCCCCGGGGGGTGAGCAGTTCTTC
size: .
V: TRBV5-6
J: TRBJ2-1
D: TRBD2

CDR3: CASSPGQGLDIQYF
DNA: TGTGCCAGCTCACCGGGACAGGGCTTGGACATTCAGTACTTC
size: .
V: TRBV18
J: TRBJ2-4
D: TRBD1

CDR3: CASSFGGNPYEQYF
DNA: TGCGCCAGCAGCTTTGGGGGGAACCCCTACGAGCAGTACTTC
size: .
V: TRBV5-1
J: TRBJ2-7
D: .

CDR3: CASSQERGSEAFF
DNA: TGTGCCAGCAGCCAAGAGAGGGGGTCTGAAGCTTTCTTT
size: .
V: TRBV3-1/TRBV3-2
J: TRBJ1-1
D: .

CDR3: CASSGQVLQRAFF
DNA: TGTGCCAGCAGCGGACAGGTTTTACAGAGGGCTTTCTTT
size: once
V: TRBV6-2/TRBV6-3
J: TRBJ1-1
D: TRBD1

CDR3: CASSSYSSVTGELFF
DNA: TGTGCCAGCAGCTCGTATAGTAGCGTCACCGGGGAGCTGTTTTTT
size: .
V: TRBV7-9
J: TRBJ2-2
D: .

CDR3: CASSLDRGQQETQYF
DNA: TGTGCCAGCAGCCTTGACAGGGGGCAACAAGAGACCCAGTACTTC
size: .
V: TRBV7-9
J: TRBJ2-5
D: TRBD1

CDR3: CASSKDSGTGHQQYF
DNA: TGTGCCAGCAGTAAAGACTCCGGGACAGGCCACCAGCAGTACTTC
size: .
V: TRBV28
J: TRBJ2-7
D: TRBD1

CDR3: CASSSRQTINTEAFF
DNA: TGTGCCAGCAGCTCACGACAGACAATCAACACTGAAGCTTTCTTT
size: .
V: TRBV13
J: TRBJ1-1
D: .

CDR3: CASRGGLAGTNTGELFF
DNA: TGTGCCAGTAGGGGGGGACTAGCGGGGACGAACACCGGGGAGCTGTTTTTT
size: .
V: TRBV19
J: TRBJ2-2
D: TRBD2

CDR3: CASSQLSGRSSYEQYF
DNA: TGTGCCAGCAGCCAACTGAGCGGGAGGAGCTCCTACGAGCAGTACTTC
size: once
V: TRBV16
J: TRBJ2-7
D: TRBD2

CDR3: CASSTPGQEIYGYTF
DNA: TGTGCCAGCAGTACCCCGGGACAGGAGATCTATGGCTACACCTTC
size: few
V: TRBV6-2/TRBV6-3
J: TRBJ1-2
D: TRBD1

CDR3: CASPGQMNTEAFF
DNA: TGTGCCAGTCCGGGACAGATGAACACTGAAGCTTTCTTT
size: .
V: TRBV6-5
J: TRBJ1-1
D: TRBD1

CDR3: CASSYSGTRVQHGQYF
DNA: TGTGCCAGCAGTTACTCGGGCACGAGGGTCCAACACGGGCAGTACTTC
size: .
V: TRBV6-2/TRBV6-3
J: TRBJ2-7
D: .

CDR3: CASTQVTGGETDTQYF
DNA: TGCGCCAGCACCCAAGTGACAGGGGGCGAGACAGATACGCAGTATTTT
size: .
V: TRBV5-1
J: TRBJ2-3
D: TRBD1

CDR3: CASSGGLARNEQFF
DNA: TGCGCCAGCAGCGGCGGCCTAGCGCGCAATGAGCAGTTCTTC
size: few
V: TRBV5-1
J: TRBJ2-1
D: .

CDR3: CASTTRGSSEAFF
DNA: TGTGCCAGCACCACGAGGGGGTCATCTGAAGCTTTCTTT
size: .
V: TRBV6-5
J: TRBJ1-1
D: .

CDR3: CASSRQSGTIYNEQFF
DNA: TGTGCCAGCAGCCGACAGAGCGGGACCATCTACAATGAGCAGTTCTTC
size: .
V: TRBV3-1/TRBV3-2
J: TRBJ2-1
D: TRBD2

CDR3: CASSETGGVGYTF
DNA: TGTGCCAGCAGTGAAACAGGGGGCGTAGGCTACACCTTC
size: .
V: TRBV2
J: TRBJ1-2
D: TRBD1

CDR3: CAWSALWTSSYNEQFF
DNA: TGTGCCTGGAGCGCCTTGTGGACTAGCTCCTACAATGAGCAGTTCTTC
size: .
V: TRBV30
J: TRBJ2-1
D: TRBD2